This is a list of T cell receptor beta chains from one sample in a study of CD8+CD57+ T cells in acquired aplastic anemia. In TCRdb, the reads were re-called with MiXCR into one record per CDR3 protein. The repertoire includes hundreds of thousands of distinct CDR3 sequences, approximately 32% of them detected once, and approximately 0.82% sits in the top ten. What was sequenced was sorted CD4+, CD8+, or CD8+CD57+ T cells (not recorded which) from PBMCs. These receptors all stem from a human donor with aplastic anemia. CDR3s include the opening cysteine and the closing phenylalanine or tryptophan. A D gene is named only where the DNA matches it firmly. For some rows the clone size is stated as once, few or many, or as a class when expanded; others skip it.

j_call: TRBJ2-1
clone_size: once
cdr3_length: 14
v_call: TRBV11-1
d_call: -
cdr3_aa: CASSGGRSYNEQFF
cdr3_nt: TGTGCCAGCAGCGGCGGAAGATCCTACAATGAGCAGTTCTTC

j_call: TRBJ2-7
clone_size: -
cdr3_length: 16
v_call: TRBV10-2
d_call: TRBD1
cdr3_aa: CASSGDRGTGGYEQYF
cdr3_nt: TGCGCCAGCAGTGGGGACAGGGGGACAGGGGGCTACGAGCAGTACTTC

j_call: TRBJ2-1
clone_size: -
cdr3_length: 17
v_call: TRBV20-1
d_call: TRBD2
cdr3_aa: CSGSAPGLADSYNEQFF
cdr3_nt: TGCAGTGGATCCGCTCCGGGACTAGCGGACTCCTACAATGAGCAGTTCTTC

j_call: TRBJ2-7
clone_size: many
cdr3_length: 13
v_call: TRBV20-1
d_call: TRBD1
cdr3_aa: CSATRDSGYEQYF
cdr3_nt: TGCAGTGCTACTCGGGACAGTGGCTACGAGCAGTACTTC

j_call: TRBJ2-2
clone_size: -
cdr3_length: 17
v_call: TRBV29-1
d_call: -
cdr3_aa: CSVTSGEGAGRIGELYF
cdr3_nt: TGCAGCGTTACCTCAGGGGAAGGGGCGGGTCGGATCGGGGAGCTGTATTTT

j_call: TRBJ1-4
clone_size: few
cdr3_length: 14
v_call: TRBV10-3
d_call: -
cdr3_aa: CASSLGLRNEKLFF
cdr3_nt: TGTGCCAGCAGTTTGGGACTCCGTAATGAAAAACTGTTTTTT

j_call: TRBJ1-1
clone_size: -
cdr3_length: 12
v_call: TRBV7-2
d_call: -
cdr3_aa: CASSQTADEAFF
cdr3_nt: TGTGCCAGCAGCCAGACGGCAGATGAAGCTTTCTTT

j_call: TRBJ2-3
clone_size: -
cdr3_length: 16
v_call: TRBV20-1
d_call: TRBD2
cdr3_aa: CSARRTSGGHEDTQYF
cdr3_nt: TGCAGTGCTAGGAGGACTAGCGGGGGGCATGAAGATACGCAGTATTTT

j_call: TRBJ2-7
clone_size: -
cdr3_length: 15
v_call: TRBV5-4
d_call: -
cdr3_aa: CASSLVGAKHYEQYF
cdr3_nt: TGTGCCAGCAGCTTGGTCGGGGCCAAACATTACGAGCAGTACTTC

j_call: TRBJ2-7
clone_size: -
cdr3_length: 14
v_call: TRBV4-2
d_call: TRBD1
cdr3_aa: CASSQGQGLFEQYF
cdr3_nt: TGTGCCAGCAGCCAGGGACAGGGGCTCTTCGAGCAGTACTTC

j_call: TRBJ2-7
clone_size: -
cdr3_length: 14
v_call: TRBV10-1
d_call: -
cdr3_aa: CASSLGPPSDEQYF
cdr3_nt: TGTGCCAGCAGCTTGGGTCCCCCTAGCGACGAGCAGTACTTC

j_call: TRBJ2-3
clone_size: -
cdr3_length: 13
v_call: TRBV25-1
d_call: -
cdr3_aa: CASSERPPDTQYF
cdr3_nt: TGTGCCAGCAGTGAGAGACCGCCAGATACGCAGTATTTT

j_call: TRBJ2-1
clone_size: -
cdr3_length: 15
v_call: TRBV12-3/TRBV12-4
d_call: -
cdr3_aa: CASSYGSRSYNEQFF
cdr3_nt: TGTGCCAGCAGTTACGGGAGCCGCTCCTACAATGAGCAGTTCTTC

j_call: TRBJ1-2
clone_size: many
cdr3_length: 14
v_call: TRBV14
d_call: TRBD1
cdr3_aa: CASSQEQGVHGYTF
cdr3_nt: TGTGCCAGCAGCCAAGAGCAGGGGGTCCATGGCTACACCTTC

j_call: TRBJ2-1
clone_size: many
cdr3_length: 13
v_call: TRBV19
d_call: -
cdr3_aa: CASNAGSYNEQFF
cdr3_nt: TGTGCCAGTAACGCGGGCTCCTACAATGAGCAGTTCTTC

j_call: TRBJ1-6
clone_size: many
cdr3_length: 9
v_call: TRBV24-1
d_call: -
cdr3_aa: CATPLSLHF
cdr3_nt: TGTGCCACCCCCTTGTCTCTCCACTTT

j_call: TRBJ2-2
clone_size: -
cdr3_length: 11
v_call: TRBV2
d_call: -
cdr3_aa: CASSRAGELFF
cdr3_nt: TGTGCCAGCAGCAGGGCCGGGGAGCTGTTTTTT

j_call: TRBJ1-5
clone_size: once
cdr3_length: 18
v_call: TRBV24-1
d_call: -
cdr3_aa: CATSDPGGRGHSNQPQHF
cdr3_nt: TGTGCCACCAGTGATCCCGGAGGGAGAGGGCATAGCAATCAGCCCCAGCATTTT

j_call: TRBJ2-1
clone_size: few
cdr3_length: 16
v_call: TRBV25-1
d_call: TRBD2
cdr3_aa: CASSRLGREEGNEQFF
cdr3_nt: TGTGCCAGCAGCCGTCTTGGGCGGGAGGAGGGAAATGAGCAGTTCTTC

j_call: TRBJ2-3
clone_size: -
cdr3_length: 18
v_call: TRBV12-3/TRBV12-4
d_call: TRBD2
cdr3_aa: CASSTGLLAGGSTDTQYF
cdr3_nt: TGTGCCAGCAGTACCGGATTACTAGCGGGAGGTAGCACAGATACGCAGTATTTT

j_call: TRBJ1-1
clone_size: -
cdr3_length: 16
v_call: TRBV25-1
d_call: TRBD1
cdr3_aa: CASSFITGVSRTEAFF
cdr3_nt: TGTGCCAGCAGTTTCATAACAGGGGTGTCGCGCACTGAAGCTTTCTTT

j_call: TRBJ2-3
clone_size: -
cdr3_length: 17
v_call: TRBV11-1
d_call: TRBD2
cdr3_aa: CASSSPPGAGVSDTQYF
cdr3_nt: TGTGCCAGCAGCTCCCCTCCTGGAGCGGGAGTATCGGATACGCAGTATTTT

j_call: TRBJ1-5
clone_size: once
cdr3_length: 16
v_call: TRBV2
d_call: TRBD1
cdr3_aa: CASSQQWDRSNQPQHF
cdr3_nt: TGTGCCAGCAGTCAGCAATGGGACAGGAGCAATCAGCCCCAGCATTTT

j_call: TRBJ1-4
clone_size: -
cdr3_length: 14
v_call: TRBV5-1
d_call: TRBD1
cdr3_aa: CASSLVQGQEKLFF
cdr3_nt: TGCGCCAGCAGCTTGGTACAGGGGCAGGAAAAACTGTTTTTT

j_call: TRBJ1-1
clone_size: few
cdr3_length: 13
v_call: TRBV5-1
d_call: -
cdr3_aa: CASSPIGFTEAFF
cdr3_nt: TGCGCCAGCAGCCCTATAGGTTTCACTGAAGCTTTCTTT

j_call: TRBJ2-7
clone_size: many
cdr3_length: 14
v_call: TRBV11-2
d_call: -
cdr3_aa: CASSLGSRMGEQYF
cdr3_nt: TGTGCCAGCAGCTTAGGTTCACGTATGGGGGAGCAGTACTTC

j_call: TRBJ1-1
clone_size: many
cdr3_length: 13
v_call: TRBV19
d_call: TRBD1
cdr3_aa: CASKQTGERGAFF
cdr3_nt: TGTGCCAGTAAGCAAACAGGGGAGAGAGGAGCTTTCTTT

j_call: TRBJ1-5
clone_size: -
cdr3_length: 15
v_call: TRBV13
d_call: -
cdr3_aa: CASSIGLAGVETQHF
cdr3_nt: TGTGCCAGCAGCATTGGACTAGCGGGAGTCGAGACCCAGCATTTT

j_call: TRBJ2-1
clone_size: -
cdr3_length: 17
v_call: TRBV12-3/TRBV12-4
d_call: TRBD2
cdr3_aa: CASSLEREGWWRNEQFF
cdr3_nt: TGTGCCAGCAGTCTGGAGCGGGAGGGCTGGTGGCGCAATGAGCAGTTCTTC

j_call: TRBJ2-7
clone_size: -
cdr3_length: 12
v_call: TRBV10-3
d_call: -
cdr3_aa: CASTNQYSEQYF
cdr3_nt: TGTGCCAGCACTAATCAGTATTCCGAGCAGTACTTC

j_call: TRBJ2-1
clone_size: -
cdr3_length: 13
v_call: TRBV5-1
d_call: -
cdr3_aa: CASSLGPRLEQFF
cdr3_nt: TGCGCCAGCAGCTTGGGACCGCGACTAGAGCAGTTCTTC

j_call: TRBJ2-1
clone_size: few
cdr3_length: 16
v_call: TRBV20-1
d_call: -
cdr3_aa: CSASRAGSSSYNEQFF
cdr3_nt: TGCAGTGCTAGCCGGGCGGGGAGTAGCTCCTACAATGAGCAGTTCTTC

j_call: TRBJ1-5
clone_size: many
cdr3_length: 12
v_call: TRBV5-8
d_call: -
cdr3_aa: CASSFRDQPQHF
cdr3_nt: TGTGCCAGCAGCTTCAGGGATCAGCCCCAGCATTTT

j_call: TRBJ1-6
clone_size: few
cdr3_length: 19
v_call: TRBV27
d_call: TRBD1
cdr3_aa: CASSSIQGSGFSYNSPLHF
cdr3_nt: TGTGCCAGCAGTTCTATACAGGGGTCGGGATTCTCCTATAATTCACCCCTCCACTTT

j_call: TRBJ1-1
clone_size: -
cdr3_length: 14
v_call: TRBV5-1
d_call: -
cdr3_aa: CASSLTTALTEAFF
cdr3_nt: TGCGCCAGCAGCCTGACCACAGCGCTCACTGAAGCTTTCTTT

j_call: TRBJ1-3
clone_size: -
cdr3_length: 18
v_call: TRBV12-3/TRBV12-4
d_call: TRBD1
cdr3_aa: CASSSPPGQLSSGNTIYF
cdr3_nt: TGTGCCAGCAGTTCACCCCCGGGACAGCTATCCTCTGGAAACACCATATATTTT

j_call: TRBJ2-7
clone_size: few
cdr3_length: 14
v_call: TRBV6-5
d_call: -
cdr3_aa: CASSYSAKVSEHYF
cdr3_nt: TGTGCCAGCAGTTACTCGGCGAAGGTTAGCGAGCATTACTTC

j_call: TRBJ2-3
clone_size: -
cdr3_length: 16
v_call: TRBV11-2
d_call: -
cdr3_aa: CASSLSGASSTDTQYF
cdr3_nt: TGTGCCAGCAGCTTATCCGGGGCAAGTAGCACAGATACGCAGTATTTT

j_call: TRBJ2-7
clone_size: -
cdr3_length: 14
v_call: TRBV10-3
d_call: TRBD2
cdr3_aa: CAISEPLAVYEQYF
cdr3_nt: TGTGCCATCAGTGAGCCGCTAGCGGTCTACGAGCAGTACTTC

j_call: TRBJ1-2
clone_size: many
cdr3_length: 12
v_call: TRBV29-1
d_call: TRBD1
cdr3_aa: CSVATGGSGYTF
cdr3_nt: TGCAGCGTAGCGACAGGGGGCAGTGGCTACACCTTC

j_call: TRBJ1-1
clone_size: many
cdr3_length: 12
v_call: TRBV19
d_call: TRBD1
cdr3_aa: CASAFGTDFPFF
cdr3_nt: TGTGCCAGCGCCTTCGGGACAGATTTCCCTTTCTTT

j_call: TRBJ1-6
clone_size: -
cdr3_length: 14
v_call: TRBV20-1
d_call: TRBD1
cdr3_aa: CAGQTSPYNSPLHF
cdr3_nt: TGCGCGGGACAGACGAGCCCCTATAATTCACCCCTCCACTTT